The entry that follows covers one TCR beta chain sequence. The sample belongs to a study of immune evolution from preneoplasia to lung adenocarcinoma. This CDR3 is 12 amino acids long. Germline V lookup: CDR1 MDHEN, CDR2 SYDVKM. The germline V and J ends were trimmed by 8 bases and 10 bases, with 17 bases remaining between them. Sequencing used immunoSEQ multiplex PCR; TCRdb keeps in-frame clones, though not all of them. The table lists 9,000 to 10,000 clones, 88% of them singletons, with just under 3% in the top ten. This chain links TRBV28 with TRBJ1-1; D gene unclear. The source is a person between 65 and 79 years old with invasive lung adenocarcinoma. Some clones in this sample may be carry-over from other donors' samples. Sequencing input: FFPE invasive lung adenocarcinoma tissue. The CDR3 nucleotides are TGTGCCAGCCGTAGGGCGGCCCTTGGAGCTTTCTTT. This codes for CASRRAALGAFF.